This T cell receptor (beta chain) emerged from a study of blood T cell repertoires in COVID-19. Study context: PBMCs, B-cell-depleted T cells, or T cells were the source of the cDNA or gDNA that made up the material.

Per the study methods: Nucleated cell counts were estimated from reference gene primer amplification. Some clones are missing from TCRdb's copy, which holds only in-frame ones; the method was immunoSEQ multiplex PCR. V and J calls and clone size follow that table, whereas D and trimming were derived from the DNA. The repertoire has roughly 260,000 clones, 80% to 90% of them found once; the top ten carry around 3.5%. V was pared by 6 bases and J by 1 base, with 8 bases between. Germline assignment: CDR1 SGDLS and CDR2 YYNGEE. The CDR3 extends over 13 amino acids. This receptor was obtained from a woman aged 40-49 years with acute or convalescent COVID-19. The material sequenced was peripheral blood. The chain uses TRBV9 and TRBJ1-3, with a weak D call TRBD1 (5 bases). The CDR3 DNA sequence: TGTGCCAGCAACCAGGGATCTGGAAACACCATATATTTT. Translation gives CASNQGSGNTIYF.